One and the same sample provided the 6 T cell receptor beta chains below, sequenced in a study of spatial heterogeneity in lung cancer. General study findings and limits: Within tumors, counts of expanded alpha and beta TCRs tracked tumor mutation counts.

No antigen has been identified for these receptors. Time point defined: sample taken at primary tumor resection. One entry per CDR3 protein results from TCRdb running MiXCR on the 5' RACE reads. The repertoire consists of 25,000 to 30,000 distinct CDR3 sequences, with 7.1% occurring once and the leading ten covering 24%. Here the sequenced sample was lung tumor tissue, taken at surgery. Receptor source: a male donor with early-stage non-small cell lung cancer.

The chain recombines TRBV20-1 with TRBJ2-1; 9 nucleotides align to TRBD2. This CDR3 has 15 amino acids. CDR1 and CDR2 (germline): DFQATT, SNEGSKA (reference sequence). V lost 5 bases and J lost 0; bases outside the gene matches: 5. The CDR3 DNA is TGCAGTGCTTCTAGCGGGGTCAGCTCCTACAATGAGCAGTTCTTC. It encodes CSASSGVSSYNEQFF.

The rearrangement links TRBV28 to TRBJ2-5; D is possibly TRBD1 (6 bases). Germline CDR1 and CDR2: MDHEN and SYDVKM. V lost 2 bases to trimming and J lost 5 bases, with 12 bases between them. CDR3 length: 14 amino acids. CDR3 in amino acids: CASSLRGGLETQYF. The DNA for the CDR3 is TGTGCCAGCAGTTTACGTGGGGGCCTGGAGACCCAGTACTTC.

This clonotype is medium-sized in the sample. The chain carries TRBV7-2 and TRBJ2-3, with a possible D match to TRBD1 (5 bases). Germline V lookup: CDR1 SGHTA, CDR2 FQGNSA. CDR3 length equals 13 residues. V was shortened by 0 bases and J by 7 bases, with 8 bases between the two germline ends. In DNA, the CDR3 is TGTGCCAGCAGCTTAGCTCAGGGTTATACGCAGTATTTT. Encoded protein: CASSLAQGYTQYF.

This clonotype came up many times. The chain is built from TRBV7-2 and TRBJ2-1; the D is unclear. Germline V gene data show CDR1 as SGHTA and CDR2 as FQGNSA. Trimming shortened V by 5 bases and J by 1 base, and 9 bases separated the two germline ends. This CDR3 is built from 14 residues. In DNA form, the CDR3 reads TGTGCCAGCAGCCCCCCTGGTTCCTACAATGAGCAGTTCTTC. It encodes CASSPPGSYNEQFF.

This clonotype was seen many times. The chain uses TRBV28 and TRBJ2-1; D is undetermined. The CDR3 length is 16 residues. Trimming stripped 5 bases from V and 0 bases from J, with 14 bases between. The germline V gene has CDR1 MDHEN and CDR2 SYDVKM. Here the CDR3 DNA reads TGTGCCAGCAGTCTGGAGTTCCTTAGCTCCTACAATGAGCAGTTCTTC. Translating gives CASSLEFLSSYNEQFF.

This clonotype showed up many times. This chain links TRBV10-3 with TRBJ2-7, with TRBD1 matching 7 bases. This CDR3 region has 15 residues. The junction had 10 bases not matched to a gene; V was cut back by 7 bases and J by 1 base. CDR1 is ENHRY and CDR2 is SYGVKD in the germline V gene. The CDR3 region has the DNA TGTGCCATCATGGATGCGACAGGGCAGTCCTACGAGCAGTACTTC. Its translation: CAIMDATGQSYEQYF.